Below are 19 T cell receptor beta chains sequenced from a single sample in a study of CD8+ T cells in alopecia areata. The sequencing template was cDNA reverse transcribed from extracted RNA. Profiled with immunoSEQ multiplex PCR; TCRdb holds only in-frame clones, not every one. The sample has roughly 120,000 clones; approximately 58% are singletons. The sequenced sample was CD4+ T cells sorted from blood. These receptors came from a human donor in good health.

The CDR3 DNA reads as TGTGCCTGGAGTGTACGGCATAGCAATCAGCCCCAGCATTTT. This encodes CAWSVRHSNQPQHF. V and J are TRBV30 and TRBJ1-5; no definite D call. The CDR3 covers 14 residues. From germline, CDR1 is GTSNPN and CDR2 SVGIG (reference sequence). Deletions cut 0 bases from V and 0 bases from J, with 6 bases between.

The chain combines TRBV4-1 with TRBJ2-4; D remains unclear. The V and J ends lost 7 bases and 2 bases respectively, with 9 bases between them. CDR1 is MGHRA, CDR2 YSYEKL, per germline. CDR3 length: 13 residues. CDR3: CASNRDTKNIQYF. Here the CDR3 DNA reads TGCGCCAGCAATCGCGATACCAAAAACATTCAGTACTTC.

The DNA for the CDR3 is TGTGCCAGCAGCTTTGGAGGGCGGGGCACAGATACGCAGTATTTT. Translation gives CASSFGGRGTDTQYF. The J gene is TRBJ2-3, the V gene TRBV7-8; perhaps TRBD2 as D (6 bases). CDR3 length: 15 residues. With 3 bases removed from V and 1 base from J, the gap between germline ends came to 11 bases. CDR1 is SGHVS, CDR2 FQNEAQ, per germline.

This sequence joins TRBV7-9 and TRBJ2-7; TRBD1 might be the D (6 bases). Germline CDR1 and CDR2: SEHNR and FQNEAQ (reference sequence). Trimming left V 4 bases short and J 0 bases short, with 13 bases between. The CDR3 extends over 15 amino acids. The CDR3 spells CASSSLRGSSYEQYF. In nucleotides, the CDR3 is TGTGCCAGCAGCTCACTCAGGGGAAGCTCCTACGAGCAGTACTTC.

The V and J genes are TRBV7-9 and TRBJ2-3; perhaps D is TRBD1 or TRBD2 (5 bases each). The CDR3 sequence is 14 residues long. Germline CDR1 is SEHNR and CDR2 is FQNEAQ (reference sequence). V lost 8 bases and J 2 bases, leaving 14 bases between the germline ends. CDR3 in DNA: TGTGCCAGCGGTACCGGGACCCCCACAGATACGCAGTATTTT. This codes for CASGTGTPTDTQYF.

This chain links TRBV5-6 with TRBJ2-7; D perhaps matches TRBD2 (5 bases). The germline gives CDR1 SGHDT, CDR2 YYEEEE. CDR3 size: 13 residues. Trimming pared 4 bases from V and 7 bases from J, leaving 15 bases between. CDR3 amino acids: CASSGGPGREQYF. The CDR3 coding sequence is TGTGCCAGCAGCGGAGGACCTGGGAGAGAGCAGTACTTC.

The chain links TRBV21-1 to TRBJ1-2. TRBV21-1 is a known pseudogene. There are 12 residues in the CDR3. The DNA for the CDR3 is TGTGCCAGCAGCGACAGGGTGGCGGGGGGTCCCTTC. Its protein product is CASSDRVAGGPF.

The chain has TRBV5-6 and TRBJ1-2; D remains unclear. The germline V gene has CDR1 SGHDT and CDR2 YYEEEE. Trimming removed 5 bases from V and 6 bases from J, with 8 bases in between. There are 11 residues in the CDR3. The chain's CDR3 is CASRLKDGYTF. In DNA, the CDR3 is TGTGCCAGCAGGCTGAAGGATGGCTACACCTTC.

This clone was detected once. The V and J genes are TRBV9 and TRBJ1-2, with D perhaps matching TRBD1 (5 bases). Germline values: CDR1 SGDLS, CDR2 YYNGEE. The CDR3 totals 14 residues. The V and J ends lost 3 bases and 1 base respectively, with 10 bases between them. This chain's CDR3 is CASSARQINYGYTF. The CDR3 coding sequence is TGTGCCAGCAGCGCACGACAGATTAACTATGGCTACACCTTC.

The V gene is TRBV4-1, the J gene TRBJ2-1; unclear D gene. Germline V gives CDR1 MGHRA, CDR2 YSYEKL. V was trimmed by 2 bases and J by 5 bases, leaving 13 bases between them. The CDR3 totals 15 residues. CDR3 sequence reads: CASSQLSLGNNEQFF. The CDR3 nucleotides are TGCGCCAGCAGCCAACTAAGCTTGGGCAACAATGAGCAGTTCTTC.

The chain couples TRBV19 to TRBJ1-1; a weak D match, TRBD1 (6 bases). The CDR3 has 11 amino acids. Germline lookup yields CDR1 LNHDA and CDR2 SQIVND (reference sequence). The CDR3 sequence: CATTGNTEAFF. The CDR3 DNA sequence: TGTGCTACGACAGGGAACACTGAAGCTTTCTTT.

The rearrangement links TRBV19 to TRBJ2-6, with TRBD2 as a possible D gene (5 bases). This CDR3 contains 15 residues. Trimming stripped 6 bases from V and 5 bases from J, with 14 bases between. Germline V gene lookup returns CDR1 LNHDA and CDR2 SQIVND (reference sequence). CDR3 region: CASSPGRGRANVLTF. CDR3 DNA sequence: TGTGCCAGTAGCCCCGGACGGGGTAGGGCCAACGTCCTGACTTTC.

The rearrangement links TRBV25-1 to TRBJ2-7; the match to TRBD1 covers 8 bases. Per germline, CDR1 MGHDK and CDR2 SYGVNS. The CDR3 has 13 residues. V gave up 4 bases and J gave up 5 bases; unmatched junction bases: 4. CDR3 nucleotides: TGTGCCAGCAGTGGCAACAGGGGGAACGAGCAGTACTTC. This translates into CASSGNRGNEQYF.

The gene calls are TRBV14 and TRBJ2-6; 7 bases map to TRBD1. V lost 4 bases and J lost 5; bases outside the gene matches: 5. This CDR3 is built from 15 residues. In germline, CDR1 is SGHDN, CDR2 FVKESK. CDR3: CASSPWDSRANVLTF. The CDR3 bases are TGTGCCAGCAGCCCATGGGACAGTAGGGCCAACGTCCTGACTTTC.

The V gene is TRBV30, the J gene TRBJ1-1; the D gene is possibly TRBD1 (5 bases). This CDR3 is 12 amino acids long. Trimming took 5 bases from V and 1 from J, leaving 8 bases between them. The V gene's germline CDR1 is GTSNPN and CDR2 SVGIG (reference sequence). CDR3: CAWGRENTEAFF. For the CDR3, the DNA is TGTGCCTGGGGCAGGGAGAACACTGAAGCTTTCTTT. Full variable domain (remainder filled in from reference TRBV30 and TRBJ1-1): SQTIHQWPATLVQPVGSPLSLECTVEGTSNPNLYWYRQAAGRGLQLLFYSVGIGQISSEVPQNLSASRPQDRQFILSSKKLLLSDSGFYLCAWGRENTEAFFGQGTRLTVV.

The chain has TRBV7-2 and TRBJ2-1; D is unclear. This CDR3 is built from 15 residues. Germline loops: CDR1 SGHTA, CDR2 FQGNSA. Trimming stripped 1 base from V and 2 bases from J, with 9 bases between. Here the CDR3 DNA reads TGTGCCAGCAGCTTAGGTGCGTCTCCCTACAATGAGCAGTTCTTC. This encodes CASSLGASPYNEQFF.

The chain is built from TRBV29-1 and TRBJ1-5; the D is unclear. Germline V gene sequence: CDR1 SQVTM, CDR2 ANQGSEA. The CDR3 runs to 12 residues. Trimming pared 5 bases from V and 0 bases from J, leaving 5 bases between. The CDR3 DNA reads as TGCAGCGTTCGGATTAGCAATCAGCCCCAGCATTTT. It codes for CSVRISNQPQHF.

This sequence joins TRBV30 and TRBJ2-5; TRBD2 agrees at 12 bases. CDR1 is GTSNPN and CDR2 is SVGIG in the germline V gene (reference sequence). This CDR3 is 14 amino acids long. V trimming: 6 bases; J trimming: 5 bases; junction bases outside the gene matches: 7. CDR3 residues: CACTTSGGMETQYF. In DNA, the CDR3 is TGTGCCTGTACCACTAGCGGGGGGATGGAGACCCAGTACTTC. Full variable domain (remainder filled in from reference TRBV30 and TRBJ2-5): SQTIHQWPATLVQPVGSPLSLECTVEGTSNPNLYWYRQAAGRGLQLLFYSVGIGQISSEVPQNLSASRPQDRQFILSSKKLLLSDSGFYLCACTTSGGMETQYFGPGTRLLVL.

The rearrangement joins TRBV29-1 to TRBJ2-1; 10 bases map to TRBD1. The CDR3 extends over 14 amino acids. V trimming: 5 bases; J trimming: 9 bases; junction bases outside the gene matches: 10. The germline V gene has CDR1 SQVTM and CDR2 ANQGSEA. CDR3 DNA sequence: TGCAGCGTTAGTGCCGGGACAGGGGTAGGTGAGCAGTTCTTC. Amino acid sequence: CSVSAGTGVGEQFF.